This record covers a single T cell receptor (beta chain). Its specificity is not known. This entry comes from a study of circulating and synovial CD4+ cells in juvenile arthritis. TCRdb keeps only in-frame clones here, not all; method: immunoSEQ multiplex PCR. The sample has under 40,000 clones, 90% to 95% seen once. The J segment lost 8 bases and the V segment lost 3 bases, leaving 9 bases of the junction unmatched. The CDR3 has 16 amino acids. Per the germline V gene, CDR1 is SGHVS and CDR2 is FQNEAQ. Study-level points and caveats: Bulk blood CD4 samples held at least an order of magnitude more or fewer genomes than CPL. Some such blood samples were as oligoclonal as synovium. Traditional Vbeta family usage analysis missed the pathogenic-like versus bulk difference.

The chain carries TRBV7-8 and TRBJ2-1; 11 bases match TRBD2. Input material: CD4+ T cells from blood. This TCR came from a human donor with juvenile idiopathic arthritis. The CDR3 nucleotides read TGTGCCAGCAGCTTTCGACTTAGCGGGGGGGCTGATGAGCAGTTCTTC. The encoded protein is CASSFRLSGGADEQFF.